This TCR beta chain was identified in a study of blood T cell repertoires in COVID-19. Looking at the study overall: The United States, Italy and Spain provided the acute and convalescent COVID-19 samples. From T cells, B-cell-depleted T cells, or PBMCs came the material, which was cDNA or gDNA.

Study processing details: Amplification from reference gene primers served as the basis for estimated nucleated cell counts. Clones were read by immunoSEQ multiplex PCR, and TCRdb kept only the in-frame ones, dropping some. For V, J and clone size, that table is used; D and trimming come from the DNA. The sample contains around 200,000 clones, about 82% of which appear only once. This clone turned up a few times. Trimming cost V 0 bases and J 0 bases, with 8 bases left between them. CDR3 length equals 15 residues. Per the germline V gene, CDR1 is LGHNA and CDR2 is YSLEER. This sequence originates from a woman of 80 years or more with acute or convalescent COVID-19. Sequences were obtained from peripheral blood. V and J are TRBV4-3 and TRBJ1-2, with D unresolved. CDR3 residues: CASSQEAQANYGYTF. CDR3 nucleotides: TGCGCCAGCAGCCAAGAGGCCCAAGCTAACTATGGCTACACCTTC.